Each of the 29 T cell receptor beta chains below was sequenced from the same sample in a study of blood T cell repertoires in COVID-19. The repertoire was sequenced with immunoSEQ multiplex PCR; TCRdb's copy has only in-frame clones and lacks some. The table has 85,000 to 100,000 clones, approximately 85% seen once. Sequencing used peripheral blood. Source of these receptors: a woman of 80 years or more with active or convalescent COVID-19.

This chain links TRBV20-1 with TRBJ1-5; 11 bases line up with TRBD1. Per germline, CDR1 DFQATT and CDR2 SNEGSKA (reference sequence). The CDR3 extends over 15 amino acids. After removal of 3 bases from V and 4 bases from J, the junction contained 5 bases not matched to a gene. The CDR3 DNA is TGCAGTGCTAGTTTCGGGACAGGGGGAAATCAGCCCCAGCATTTT. Encoded protein: CSASFGTGGNQPQHF.

The chain recombines TRBV11-2 with TRBJ2-1; the D gene is possibly TRBD2 (6 bases). Trimming cost V 2 bases and J 7 bases, with 21 bases left between them. Looked up from germline, CDR1 is SGHAT and CDR2 is FQNNGV. This CDR3 comprises 17 residues. CDR3: CASSLRRSRDPYNEQFF. CDR3 coding DNA: TGTGCCAGCAGCTTAAGGCGGTCGCGGGACCCTTATAATGAGCAGTTCTTC.

The rearrangement joins TRBV30 to TRBJ2-2; TRBD1 agrees at 7 bases. J lost 4 bases, V lost 6 bases, and 5 bases had no gene match. The length of the CDR3 is 13 residues. Per the germline V gene, CDR1 is GTSNPN and CDR2 is SVGIG (reference sequence). The CDR3 DNA sequence: TGTGCCTGCAGGGGACAGCCCACCGGGGAGCTGTTTTTT. It is translated as CACRGQPTGELFF.

CDR3 loop: CASTRTSGSPQETQYF. CDR3 sequence (DNA): TGTGCCAGCACTCGGACTAGCGGGTCCCCCCAAGAGACCCAGTACTTC. This chain connects TRBV6-6 to TRBJ2-5, with 11 bases that match TRBD2. CDR1 is MNHNY and CDR2 is SVGAGI in the germline V gene (reference sequence). CDR3 length: 16 amino acids. The J segment lost 1 base and the V segment lost 7 bases, leaving 8 bases of the junction unmatched.

V gene TRBV30 combines with J gene TRBJ2-5, with a tentative D call TRBD1 (5 bases). The CDR3 totals 13 residues. CDR1 and CDR2 (germline): GTSNPN, SVGIG (reference sequence). Trimming took 0 bases from V and 5 from J, leaving 10 bases between them. The CDR3 loop is CAWSVRGMETQYF. The CDR3 coding sequence is TGTGCCTGGAGTGTTAGGGGAATGGAGACCCAGTACTTC.

The gene calls are TRBV2 and TRBJ1-5, with 7 bases aligning to TRBD1. This CDR3 has 14 amino acids. Germline V gene data show CDR1 as SNHLY and CDR2 as FYNNEI. V lost 5 bases to trimming and J lost 9 bases; unmatched junction nucleotides: 10. CDR3 sequence: CASSTTGAAGPQHF. DNA for the CDR3: TGTGCCAGCAGTACTACAGGGGCCGCAGGGCCCCAGCATTTT.

This sequence joins TRBV30 and TRBJ1-1; no clear D. CDR3 length: 12 amino acids. Germline assignment: CDR1 GTSNPN and CDR2 SVGIG (reference sequence). V was shortened by 4 bases and J by 2 bases, with 8 bases between the two germline ends. CDR3 in DNA: TGTGCCTGGAACCCCGGTAACACTGAAGCTTTCTTT. Encoded protein: CAWNPGNTEAFF.

The V gene is TRBV19, the J gene TRBJ2-5; D call uncertain. CDR1 is LNHDA, CDR2 SQIVND, per germline (reference sequence). The CDR3 is 12 residues long. Trimming removed 8 bases at V and 2 bases at J, with 9 bases between. The CDR3, as DNA: TGTGCCAGTTCCAGGCAGCAAGAGACCCAGTACTTC. Translation gives CASSRQQETQYF.

This clone was seen more than once but under ten times. The chain combines TRBV10-3 with TRBJ1-1, with 10 bases fitting TRBD1. CDR1 is ENHRY and CDR2 is SYGVKD in the germline V gene. This CDR3 region has 11 residues. V trimming: 7 bases; J trimming: 9 bases; junction bases outside the gene matches: 2. CDR3 in amino acids: CAITDRGQAFF. CDR3 bases: TGTGCCATCACCGACAGGGGGCAAGCTTTCTTT.

The rearrangement links TRBV10-3 to TRBJ1-4; 7 positions agree with TRBD1. CDR1 ENHRY and CDR2 SYGVKD come from the germline V gene. The CDR3 sequence is 13 residues long. The trim removed 2 bases at V and 8 bases at J, leaving 2 bases unmatched. DNA for the CDR3: TGTGCCATCAGTGAGAACAGGGGCGAAAAACTGTTTTTT. Encoded protein: CAISENRGEKLFF.

The rearrangement uses TRBV2 and TRBJ2-5, with D tentatively TRBD1 (6 bases). Germline CDR1 reads SNHLY; CDR2 reads FYNNEI. The CDR3 has 15 residues. V was pared by 4 bases and J by 0 bases, with 12 bases between. The CDR3 is CASSATGSYQETQYF. In DNA, the CDR3 is TGTGCCAGCAGTGCGACAGGATCGTACCAAGAGACCCAGTACTTC.

The chain links TRBV11-2 to TRBJ2-7; D possibly corresponds to TRBD1 (5 bases). This CDR3 is 15 amino acids long. The V gene's germline CDR1 is SGHAT and CDR2 FQNNGV. The V gene lost 1 base and the J gene lost 1 base, with 11 bases spanning the gap. This CDR3 reads CASSLGRGRSYEQYF. DNA for the CDR3: TGTGCCAGCAGCTTAGGAAGGGGAAGGTCCTACGAGCAGTACTTC.

The chain joins TRBV2 to TRBJ1-3; perhaps TRBD1 as D (5 bases). V was trimmed by 4 bases and J by 1 base, leaving 11 bases between them. Germline V gene data show CDR1 as SNHLY and CDR2 as FYNNEI. This CDR3 contains 15 residues. CDR3 nucleotide sequence: TGTGCCAGCAGTGGGGGCAGTATTTCTGGAAACACCATATATTTT. Residues: CASSGGSISGNTIYF.

The chain has TRBV27 and TRBJ2-2; D uncertain. Germline V gene data show CDR1 as MNHEY and CDR2 as SMNVEV (reference sequence). Trimming left V 2 bases short and J 6 bases short, with 7 bases between. The CDR3 contains 13 residues. DNA of the CDR3: TGTGCCAGCAGTTTAGTGTTAGCCGGGGAGCTGTTTTTT. Translating gives CASSLVLAGELFF.

The CDR3 protein is CASSPGTGSRSEAFF. CDR3 sequence (DNA): TGTGCCAGCAGTCCCGGGACAGGGTCGAGGTCTGAAGCTTTCTTT. The gene calls are TRBV7-2 and TRBJ1-1; 9 bases are a match to TRBD1. Trimming took 6 bases from V and 6 from J; bases not matched to a gene: 11. The length of the CDR3 is 15 residues. Germline V gives CDR1 SGHTA, CDR2 FQGNSA.

V and J are TRBV10-3 and TRBJ1-6; TRBD1 matches 7 bases. The V and J ends lost 10 bases and 0 bases, in that order; junction bases with no gene match: 9. Germline V gene data show CDR1 as ENHRY and CDR2 as SYGVKD. The CDR3 length is 16 residues. The CDR3 protein is CATKTGSGSYNSPLHF. The CDR3, as DNA: TGTGCCACCAAGACAGGGTCGGGCTCCTATAATTCACCCCTCCACTTT.

This clone appeared once. The V and J genes are TRBV18 and TRBJ1-6, with 7 nucleotides matching TRBD1. J lost 7 bases, V lost 0 bases, and 3 bases had no gene match. CDR3 length: 15 amino acids. Germline loops: CDR1 KGHSH, CDR2 LQKENI. CDR3 protein: CASSPPTGENSPLHF. CDR3 DNA sequence: TGTGCCAGCTCACCACCAACAGGGGAAAATTCACCCCTCCACTTT.

The rearrangement uses TRBV7-6 and TRBJ2-7; tentative D call: TRBD2 (6 bases). V was shortened by 5 bases and J by 2 bases, with 19 bases between the two germline ends. Germline CDR1 and CDR2: SGHVS and FNYEAQ. The CDR3 runs to 16 residues. CDR3: CASSPKLAAAAYEQYF. CDR3 bases: TGTGCCAGCAGCCCGAAACTAGCTGCTGCGGCCTACGAGCAGTACTTC.

The rearrangement joins TRBV6-5 to TRBJ1-3; the match to TRBD1 covers 7 bases. Germline trimming cut 6 bases from V and 0 bases from J; bases unmatched to any gene: 5. Germline values: CDR1 MNHEY, CDR2 SVGAGI. The CDR3 is 15 residues long. CDR3 nucleotides: TGTGCCAGCAGCCAGGGACAGCTCTCTGGAAACACCATATATTTT. It yields the protein CASSQGQLSGNTIYF.

The chain recombines TRBV5-1 with TRBJ2-1, with TRBD2 as a possible D gene (6 bases). The CDR3 is made up of 14 amino acids. Trimming removed 2 bases from V and 2 bases from J, with 8 bases in between. In germline, CDR1 is SGHRS, CDR2 YFSETQ. The CDR3 is CASSLREPYNEQFF. The CDR3, as DNA: TGCGCCAGCAGCTTACGGGAGCCCTACAATGAGCAGTTCTTC. The full variable domain, with the rest looked up from reference TRBV5-1 and TRBJ2-1, is KAGVTQTPRYLIKTRGQQVTLSCSPISGHRSVSWYQQTPGQGLQFLFEYFSETQRNKGNFPGRFSGRQFSNSRSEMNVSTLELGDSALYLCASSLREPYNEQFFGPGTRLTVL.

The gene calls are TRBV27 and TRBJ2-1; the match to TRBD2 covers 9 bases. Unmatched junction bases numbered 6, after V lost 2 bases and J lost 7 bases. Germline values: CDR1 MNHEY, CDR2 SMNVEV (reference sequence). The CDR3 runs 15 residues. The CDR3 sequence is CASSLTSGPSNEQFF. In nucleotides, the CDR3 is TGTGCCAGCAGTTTAACTAGCGGGCCGTCTAATGAGCAGTTCTTC.

This chain links TRBV7-4 with TRBJ2-7; no reliable D call. Germline assignment: CDR1 SGHVT and CDR2 SQSDAQ. The CDR3 is 16 residues long. The V end was cut by 5 bases, the J end by 0 bases, with 17 bases between. The CDR3 DNA sequence: TGTGCCAGCAGCGCCCCCCGGGTAGTGGGCTCCTACGAGCAGTACTTC. Translation: CASSAPRVVGSYEQYF.

This clone was picked up a small number of times. The chain recombines TRBV29-1 with TRBJ2-7, with TRBD1 as a possible D gene (5 bases). The ends were cut back, 4 bases at V and 0 bases at J, with 13 bases in the middle. In germline, CDR1 is SQVTM, CDR2 ANQGSEA. The CDR3 has 14 residues. CDR3 residues: CSVGVGQVSYEQYF. DNA of the CDR3: TGCAGCGTTGGGGTGGGGCAGGTCTCCTACGAGCAGTACTTC.

The rearrangement uses TRBV18 and TRBJ2-7; D not resolved. Trimming shortened V by 2 bases and J by 3 bases, and 17 bases separated the two germline ends. CDR1 is KGHSH, CDR2 LQKENI, per germline. The CDR3 has 16 amino acids. CDR3 nucleotides: TGTGCCAGCTCACCAACATCTAGTATGGCCCTCTACGAGCAGTACTTC. Translating gives CASSPTSSMALYEQYF. The full variable domain, its missing parts supplied by reference TRBV18 and TRBJ2-7, is NAGVMQNPRHLVRRRGQEARLRCSPMKGHSHVYWYRQLPEEGLKFMVYLQKENIIDESGMPKERFSAEFPKEGPSILRIQQVVRGDSAAYFCASSPTSSMALYEQYFGPGTRLTVT.

The chain employs TRBV6-5 and TRBJ1-3, with D unclear. Trimming took off 7 bases at V and 0 bases at J, with 4 bases between the two ends. The CDR3 loop spans 12 amino acids. CDR1 and CDR2 from the germline V gene are MNHEY and SVGAGI. Here the CDR3 reads CASMSSGNTIYF. CDR3 in DNA: TGTGCCAGCATGAGCTCTGGAAACACCATATATTTT.

J is TRBJ1-5 and V is TRBV6-2 or TRBV6-3; D is possibly TRBD1 (5 bases). The germline CDR1 and CDR2 sequences are MNHEY and SVGEGT. Trimming took off 5 bases at V and 2 bases at J, with 16 bases between the two ends. This CDR3 has 16 amino acids. DNA for the CDR3: TGTGCCAGCAGTCCGTGGGCAAGGGGCCGCAATCAGCCCCAGCATTTT. Translation gives CASSPWARGRNQPQHF.

This clone was observed once. This chain uses TRBV27 with TRBJ2-1; 15 nucleotides line up with TRBD2. The CDR3 extends over 19 amino acids. Per the germline V gene, CDR1 is MNHEY and CDR2 is SMNVEV (reference sequence). Trimming took 0 bases from V and 10 from J; bases not matched to a gene: 13. The CDR3 is CASSLSRYSGLAGGGEQFF. The DNA for the CDR3 is TGTGCCAGCAGTTTATCTAGGTATAGTGGACTAGCGGGAGGGGGAGAGCAGTTCTTC.

The rearrangement uses TRBV6-2 or TRBV6-3 and TRBJ2-2; D is possibly TRBD2 (5 bases). Trimming stripped 2 bases from V and 4 bases from J, with 5 bases between. The CDR3 extends over 13 amino acids. CDR1 is MNHEY and CDR2 is SVGEGT in the germline V gene. The CDR3 protein is CASSYGLTGELFF. The CDR3 DNA follows: TGTGCCAGCAGTTACGGACTCACCGGGGAGCTGTTTTTT.

This clone was picked up one time. V usage is TRBV6-2 or TRBV6-3 and J usage is TRBJ2-5, with D perhaps TRBD2 (5 bases). The CDR3 has 16 residues. V lost 0 bases to trimming and J lost 2 bases, with 13 bases between them. The germline gives CDR1 MNHEY, CDR2 SVGEGT. The CDR3 nucleotides read TGTGCCAGCAGTTACTCTGGAGGCACCTCGCAAGAGACCCAGTACTTC. Protein: CASSYSGGTSQETQYF.